The 22 T cell receptor beta chains in this list originate from one sample, sequenced in a study of cytomegalovirus exposure and HLA in healthy donors. In the PCR, 60 Vbeta and 13 Jbeta primers were used. Clones were read by immunoSEQ multiplex PCR, and TCRdb kept only the in-frame ones, dropping some. The sample records under 150,000 clones, roughly 78% being singletons. The sequencing sample was made of PBMCs. The receptors were gathered from a male donor in good health and CMV-seronegative.

The rearrangement uses TRBV5-6 and TRBJ2-7; 7 nucleotides match TRBD1. V trimming: 1 base; J trimming: 3 bases; junction bases outside the gene matches: 10. CDR3 length: 16 residues. Germline CDR1 is SGHDT and CDR2 is YYEEEE. The CDR3 coding sequence is TGTGCCAGCAGCTTGCCTACTCGGACAGGACTCTACGAGCAGTACTTC. Translated: CASSLPTRTGLYEQYF. Full variable domain (remainder filled in from reference TRBV5-6 and TRBJ2-7): DAGVTQSPTHLIKTRGQQVTLRCSPKSGHDTVSWYQQALGQGPQFIFQYYEEEERQRGNFPDRFSGHQFPNYSSELNVNALLLGDSALYLCASSLPTRTGLYEQYFGPGTRLTVT.

The J gene is TRBJ1-2, the V gene TRBV7-9; D is ambiguous. The CDR3 totals 11 residues. Germline V gene lookup returns CDR1 SEHNR and CDR2 FQNEAQ (reference sequence). The V gene lost 6 bases and the J gene lost 3 bases, with 5 bases spanning the gap. The chain's CDR3 is CASRRDYGYTF. The CDR3 DNA reads as TGTGCCAGCAGGCGGGACTATGGCTACACCTTC.

The V gene is TRBV19, the J gene TRBJ1-2; no reliable D call. Trimming took 5 bases from V and 1 from J, leaving 26 bases between them. The germline V gene encodes CDR1 LNHDA and CDR2 SQIVND (reference sequence). The CDR3 spans 19 residues. The chain's CDR3 is CASSDLGGGLFQHNYGYTF. CDR3 DNA: TGTGCCAGTAGTGACCTTGGAGGCGGACTGTTTCAACATAACTATGGCTACACCTTC.

The V and J genes are TRBV7-2 and TRBJ1-2; D is perhaps TRBD1 (5 bases). V lost 4 bases to trimming and J lost 4 bases, with 16 bases between them. The CDR3 extends over 15 amino acids. Germline-derived CDR1 and CDR2 are SGHTA and FQGNSA. The CDR3 DNA reads as TGTGCCAGCAGCTCCCCCTTGGGGGGGAGCTATGGCTACACCTTC. This sequence encodes CASSSPLGGSYGYTF.

For the CDR3, the DNA is TGTGCCAGCAGTCTCATCCAGGAGACCCAGTACTTC. This codes for CASSLIQETQYF. The chain uses TRBV6-5 and TRBJ2-5, with D uncertain. Trimming removed 5 bases from V and 5 bases from J, with 9 bases in between. CDR1 is MNHEY and CDR2 is SVGAGI in the germline V gene. The CDR3 is 12 amino acids.

The CDR3, as DNA: TGTGCCAGCAGCTCCGGGACAGCGAACACTGAAGCTTTCTTT. This translates into CASSSGTANTEAFF. V is TRBV7-9 and J is TRBJ1-1, with TRBD1 matching over 7 bases. The CDR3 is 14 residues long. The ends lost 4 bases at V and 1 base at J; junction bases unmatched: 3. CDR1 is SEHNR, CDR2 FQNEAQ, per germline (reference sequence).

This chain joins TRBV25-1 and TRBJ2-1; a weak D match, TRBD1 (5 bases). The CDR3 length is 11 residues. The ends were cut back, 4 bases at V and 13 bases at J, with 11 bases in the middle. Germline V gene sequence: CDR1 MGHDK, CDR2 SYGVNS. The CDR3 loop is CASSVGTGQFF. The CDR3 DNA is TGTGCCAGCAGTGTGGGAACAGGTCAGTTCTTC.

Of note for this clone: At one end, the junction sequence differs from germline, possibly due to a read error. The CDR3 DNA is TGTGCCAGCATTGGCGGCCTTAGCACATATACGCAGTATTTT. Translation: CASIGGLSTYTQYF. The chain joins TRBV28 to TRBJ2-3; D is uncertain. The CDR3 totals 14 residues. Per the germline V gene, CDR1 is MDHEN and CDR2 is SYDVKM.

The genes are TRBV6-4 and TRBJ2-2, with TRBD1 identical over 9 bases. Unmatched junction bases numbered 0, after V lost 4 bases and J lost 3 bases. CDR3 length: 14 amino acids. CDR1 is MRHNA, CDR2 SNTAGT, per germline. The CDR3 spells CASSGTGDTGELFF. In DNA, the CDR3 is TGTGCCAGCAGTGGGACAGGGGACACCGGGGAGCTGTTTTTT.

This sequence joins TRBV6-5 and TRBJ1-1, with D uncertain. V was clipped by 2 bases and J by 6 bases, with 10 bases between them. Germline V CDR1 and CDR2: MNHEY, SVGAGI. This CDR3 is built from 13 residues. DNA of the CDR3: TGTGCCAGCAGTTACCGAGGGCGTTCTGAAGCTTTCTTT. This encodes CASSYRGRSEAFF.

This clone came up once. This chain uses TRBV5-4 with TRBJ2-3, with D tentatively TRBD2 (6 bases). With 4 bases removed from V and 4 bases from J, the gap between germline ends came to 19 bases. The germline V gene has CDR1 SGHNT and CDR2 YYREEE (reference sequence). CDR3 length: 16 amino acids. CDR3: CASSLRREILPDTQYF. The CDR3 coding sequence is TGTGCCAGCAGCCTGCGACGGGAGATTTTGCCAGATACGCAGTATTTT.

This clone was recorded once. The chain joins TRBV4-2 to TRBJ2-3; TRBD2 matches 7 bases. V lost 2 bases to trimming and J lost 0 bases; unmatched junction nucleotides: 8. This CDR3 contains 17 residues. Germline CDR1 LGHNA, CDR2 YNFKEQ. CDR3 sequence: CASSQPPSGSSTDTQYF. CDR3 coding DNA: TGTGCCAGCAGCCAACCACCTAGCGGCTCTAGCACAGATACGCAGTATTTT.

The chain joins TRBV4-1 to TRBJ2-2, with a tentative D call TRBD1 (5 bases). CDR1 is MGHRA and CDR2 is YSYEKL in the germline V gene. The CDR3 covers 16 residues. V shed 0 bases and J shed 5 bases, with 13 bases lying between them. The CDR3 loop is CASSQDKWGGTGELFF. CDR3 nucleotides: TGCGCCAGCAGCCAAGACAAGTGGGGCGGAACCGGGGAGCTGTTTTTT.

The gene calls are TRBV2 and TRBJ2-4; 15 nucleotides line up with TRBD2. This CDR3 has 17 residues. With 8 bases clipped from V and 0 bases from J, the junction kept 5 bases outside the gene matches. Germline V gene data show CDR1 as SNHLY and CDR2 as FYNNEI. The CDR3 reads CASRGLAGGGAKNIQYF. The CDR3 nucleotides read TGTGCCAGCCGGGGACTAGCGGGAGGTGGAGCCAAAAACATTCAGTACTTC.

Concerning this clone itself: Other DNA sequences in the same sample also yield this CDR3. The chain is built from TRBV7-3 and TRBJ2-1, with D possibly TRBD1 on 6 matching bases. The germline gives CDR1 SGHTA, CDR2 FQGTGA. This CDR3 has 12 residues. V shed 4 bases and J shed 10 bases, with 11 bases lying between them. CDR3 in amino acids: CASSSQGNEQFF. The CDR3 DNA sequence: TGTGCCAGCAGCTCACAGGGCAACGAGCAGTTCTTC.

The chain has TRBV14 and TRBJ2-7; 7 bases fit TRBD1. V lost 0 bases and J lost 3; bases outside the gene matches: 14. Germline V gene sequence: CDR1 SGHDN, CDR2 FVKESK. This CDR3 is 18 amino acids long. The CDR3 DNA reads TGTGCCAGCAGCCAAGACCCCGACACGGGACAGAAAATCTACGAGCAGTACTTC. Its translation: CASSQDPDTGQKIYEQYF.

This clone has more than one count but fewer than ten. The chain joins TRBV5-8 to TRBJ1-4, with D hard to call. V was pared by 7 bases and J by 0 bases, with 7 bases between. This CDR3 is built from 13 residues. Germline V lookup: CDR1 SGHTS, CDR2 YDEGEE. The CDR3 loop reads CASFRSTNEKLFF. CDR3 nucleotides: TGTGCCAGCTTCAGGTCAACTAATGAAAAACTGTTTTTT.

V usage is TRBV27 and J usage is TRBJ2-3; 7 nucleotides agree with TRBD1. V dropped 4 bases and J dropped 4; count of bases not matched to a gene: 5. Germline CDR1 is MNHEY and CDR2 is SMNVEV (reference sequence). The CDR3 has 14 residues. Written as DNA, the CDR3 is TGTGCCAGCAGTTCCGACAGGGTCCCAGATACGCAGTATTTT. Amino acids: CASSSDRVPDTQYF.

Worth noting for this clone: Germline is not matched at one junction end, which may reflect a read error. The chain carries TRBV2 and TRBJ2-4; 7 bases are shared with TRBD1. From germline, CDR1 is SNHLY and CDR2 FYNNEI. The CDR3 contains 14 residues. This CDR3 reads CASDRTGAKNSQYF. CDR3 DNA sequence: TGTGCCAGCGATCGTACAGGGGCCAAAAACAGTCAGTACTTC.

This sequence joins TRBV10-3 and TRBJ1-5, with D uncertain. There are 13 residues in the CDR3. V was cut by 3 bases and J by 11 bases, with 14 bases left in between. Germline values: CDR1 ENHRY, CDR2 SYGVKD. CDR3 in amino acids: CAISDRLDLAQHF. Here the CDR3 DNA reads TGTGCCATCAGTGACAGGCTTGATCTGGCCCAGCATTTT.

The chain combines TRBV21-1 with TRBJ1-1. TRBV21-1 is an annotated pseudogene. The CDR3 covers 15 residues. CDR3 residues: CATSILRSLNTEAFF. The CDR3, as DNA: TGTGCCACCTCTATCTTGCGAAGTCTGAACACTGAAGCTTTCTTT.

This clone was counted between two and nine times. The chain has TRBV10-1 and TRBJ1-4, with 11 nucleotides matching TRBD1. This CDR3 spans 14 amino acids. Germline trimming cut 5 bases from V and 13 bases from J; bases unmatched to any gene: 9. Per germline, CDR1 WNHNN and CDR2 SYGVQD (reference sequence). CDR3 region: CASSPGQGDRRLFF. Written as DNA, the CDR3 is TGCGCCAGCAGTCCGGGACAGGGGGATCGGAGACTGTTTTTT.